This TCR beta chain was retrieved from a study of blood T cell repertoires in COVID-19. This CDR3 contains 17 residues. The germline V and J ends were trimmed by 0 bases and 2 bases, with 15 bases remaining between them. CDR1 is SGHKS and CDR2 is YYEKEE in the germline V gene (reference sequence). Here immunoSEQ multiplex PCR was the method, and the copy in TCRdb shows in-frame clones only, minus some. The sample comprises tens of thousands of clones, 72% of which are singletons, and approximately 45% rests with the top ten. Sequenced sample: peripheral blood. The receptor was isolated from a woman over 75 with acute or convalescent COVID-19. The chain is built from TRBV5-5 and TRBJ2-1, with TRBD1 as a possible D gene (6 bases). CDR3: CASSLATGYGAYNEQFF. CDR3 nucleotide sequence: TGTGCCAGCAGCTTGGCAACAGGGTATGGGGCCTACAATGAGCAGTTCTTC.